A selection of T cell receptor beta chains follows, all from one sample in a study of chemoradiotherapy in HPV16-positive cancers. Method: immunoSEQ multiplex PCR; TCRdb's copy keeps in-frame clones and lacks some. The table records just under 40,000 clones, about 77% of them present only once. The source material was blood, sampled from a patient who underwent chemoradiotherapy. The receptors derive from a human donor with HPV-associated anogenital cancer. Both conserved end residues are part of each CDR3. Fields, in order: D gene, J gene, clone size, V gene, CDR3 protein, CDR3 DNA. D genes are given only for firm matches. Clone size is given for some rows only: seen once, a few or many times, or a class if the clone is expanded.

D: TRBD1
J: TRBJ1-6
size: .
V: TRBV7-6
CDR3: CASSEGDRVSPLHF
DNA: TGTGCCAGCAGCGAGGGGGACAGAGTTTCACCCCTCCACTTT

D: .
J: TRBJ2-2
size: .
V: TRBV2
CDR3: CASSESGYPGELFF
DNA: TGTGCCAGCAGTGAGTCCGGGTACCCCGGGGAGCTGTTTTTT

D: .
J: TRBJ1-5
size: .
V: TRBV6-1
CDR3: CASSVGQVRNQPQHF
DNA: TGTGCCAGCAGTGTGGGCCAAGTCCGCAATCAGCCCCAGCATTTT

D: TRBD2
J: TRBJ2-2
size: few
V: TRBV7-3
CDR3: CASSRLAKNTGELFF
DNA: TGTGCCAGCAGCAGACTAGCGAAGAACACCGGGGAGCTGTTTTTT

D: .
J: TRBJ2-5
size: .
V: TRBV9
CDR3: CASSVSYQETQYF
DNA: TGTGCCAGCAGCGTGAGCTACCAAGAGACCCAGTACTTC

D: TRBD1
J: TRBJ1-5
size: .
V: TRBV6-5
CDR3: CASSLQGTGNQPQHF
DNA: TGTGCCAGCAGCTTACAGGGGACGGGCAATCAGCCCCAGCATTTT

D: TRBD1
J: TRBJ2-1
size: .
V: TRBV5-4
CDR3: CASSVGQTYNEQFF
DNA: TGTGCCAGCAGCGTGGGACAGACCTACAATGAGCAGTTCTTC

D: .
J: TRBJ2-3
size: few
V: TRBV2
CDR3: CASKTSGTDTQYF
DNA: TGTGCCAGCAAAACCTCAGGGACAGATACGCAGTATTTT

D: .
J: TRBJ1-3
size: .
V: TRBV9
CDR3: CASSVGEITGNTIYF
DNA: TGTGCCAGCAGCGTAGGGGAGATCACTGGAAACACCATATATTTT

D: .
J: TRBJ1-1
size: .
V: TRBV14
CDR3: CASSQVATSNTEAFF
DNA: TGTGCCAGCAGCCAAGTGGCAACGTCGAACACTGAAGCTTTCTTT

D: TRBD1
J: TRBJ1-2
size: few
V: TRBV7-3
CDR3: CASSFGQGGYTF
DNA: TGTGCCAGCAGCTTTGGACAGGGTGGCTACACCTTC

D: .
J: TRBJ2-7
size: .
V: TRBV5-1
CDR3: CASRSGNSYEQYF
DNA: TGCGCCAGCAGGTCAGGGAACTCCTACGAGCAGTACTTC

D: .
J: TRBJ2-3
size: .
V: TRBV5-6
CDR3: CASSLVGVDTQYF
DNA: TGTGCCAGCAGCTTGGTAGGGGTGGATACGCAGTATTTT

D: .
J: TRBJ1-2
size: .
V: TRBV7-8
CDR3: CASTLLENGYTF
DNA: TGTGCCAGCACCTTACTGGAAAATGGCTACACCTTC

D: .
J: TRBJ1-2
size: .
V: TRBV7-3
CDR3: CASSPSPGSAYGYTF
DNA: TGTGCCAGCAGCCCCAGCCCAGGGTCCGCCTATGGCTACACCTTC

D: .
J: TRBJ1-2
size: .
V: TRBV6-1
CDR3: CASSVGYGYTF
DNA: TGTGCCAGCAGTGTAGGTTATGGCTACACCTTC

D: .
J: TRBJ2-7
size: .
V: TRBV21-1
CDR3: CASRAEPPPYEQYF
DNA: TGTGCCAGCAGGGCGGAGCCTCCCCCCTACGAGCAGTACTTC

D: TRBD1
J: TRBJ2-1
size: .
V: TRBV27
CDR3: CASSRDRYEQFF
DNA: TGTGCCAGCAGCCGGGACAGGTATGAGCAGTTCTTC

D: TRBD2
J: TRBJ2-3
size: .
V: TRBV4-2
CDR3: CASSQDRPAGGTQYF
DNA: TGTGCCAGCAGCCAAGACAGGCCAGCGGGAGGTACGCAGTATTTT

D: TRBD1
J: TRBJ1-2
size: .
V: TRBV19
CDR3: CASSLQGAKVNYGYTF
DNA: TGTGCCAGTAGTCTTCAGGGGGCGAAGGTTAACTATGGCTACACCTTC

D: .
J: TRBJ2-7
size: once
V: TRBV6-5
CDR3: CASSYSWQSYEQYF
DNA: TGTGCCAGCAGTTACTCGTGGCAGAGCTACGAGCAGTACTTC

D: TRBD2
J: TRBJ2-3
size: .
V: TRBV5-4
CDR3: CASSLPLAGISTDTQYF
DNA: TGTGCCAGCAGCCTACCGCTAGCGGGGATTAGCACAGATACGCAGTATTTT

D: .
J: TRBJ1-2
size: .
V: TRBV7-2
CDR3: CASSARPGEGYTF
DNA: TGTGCCAGCAGCGCCCGACCGGGCGAGGGCTACACCTTC

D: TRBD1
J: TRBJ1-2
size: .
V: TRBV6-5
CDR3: CASSSYPGTGGGYTF
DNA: TGTGCCAGCAGTTCCTACCCCGGGACAGGGGGCGGCTACACCTTC

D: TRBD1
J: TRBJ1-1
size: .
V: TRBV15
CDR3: CATSRVGGAGEAFF
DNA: TGTGCCACCAGCAGAGTAGGGGGCGCGGGTGAAGCTTTCTTT

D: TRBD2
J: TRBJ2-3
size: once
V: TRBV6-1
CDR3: CASGGPGLAADTQYF
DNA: TGTGCCAGCGGGGGACCGGGACTAGCCGCAGATACGCAGTATTTT

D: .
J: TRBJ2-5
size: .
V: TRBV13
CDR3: CASSLGLGGAETQYF
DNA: TGTGCCAGCAGCTTGGGGTTGGGGGGGGCAGAGACCCAGTACTTC

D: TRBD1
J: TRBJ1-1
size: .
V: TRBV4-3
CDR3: CASSQELGQRTEAFF
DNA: TGCGCCAGCAGCCAAGAGCTGGGACAGCGCACTGAAGCTTTCTTT

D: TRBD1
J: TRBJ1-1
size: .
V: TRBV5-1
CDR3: CASSASQGAQAFF
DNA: TGCGCCAGCAGCGCTTCACAGGGGGCACAGGCTTTCTTT

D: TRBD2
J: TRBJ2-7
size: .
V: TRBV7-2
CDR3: CASSPLAGGSEQYF
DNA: TGTGCCAGCAGCCCCCTAGCGGGGGGGAGTGAGCAGTACTTC

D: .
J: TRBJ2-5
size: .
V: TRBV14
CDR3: CASSQDLLRETQYF
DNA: TGTGCCAGCAGCCAAGATTTACTTCGGGAGACCCAGTACTTC

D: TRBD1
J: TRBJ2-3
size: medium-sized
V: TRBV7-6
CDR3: CATTRGAEGQADTQYF
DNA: TGTGCCACCACAAGGGGGGCCGAGGGACAGGCAGATACGCAGTATTTT

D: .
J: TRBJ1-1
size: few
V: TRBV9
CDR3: CASSEQSHSNTEAFF
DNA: TGTGCCAGCAGCGAACAGTCCCACTCGAACACTGAAGCTTTCTTT

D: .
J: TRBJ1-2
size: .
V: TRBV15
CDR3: CATSRELTELLSNYGYTF
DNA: TGTGCCACCAGCAGAGAACTGACAGAACTCCTGAGTAACTATGGCTACACCTTC

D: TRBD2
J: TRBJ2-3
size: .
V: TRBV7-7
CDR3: CASSLTSGAHTQYF
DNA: TGTGCCAGCAGTTTGACTAGCGGGGCCCATACGCAGTATTTT